A selection of T cell receptor beta chains follows, all from one sample in a study of T cells in localized non-small cell lung cancer. The data were produced by immunoSEQ multiplex PCR, yet TCRdb's version contains in-frame clones alone and is incomplete. The sample lists more than 2,500 clones; approximately 24% were seen once. The sample consisted of lung tumor tissue, taken before any cancer treatment. These receptors originate from a female donor at least 60 years old with stage I lung adenocarcinoma. CDR3s include the opening cysteine and the closing phenylalanine or tryptophan. The D gene is left open where the match is weak. Part of the rows lack a size; the others show once, few, many or a class for expanded clones.

>TRBJ2-3|few|.|TRBV4-1
CASSQDALIAQYF
TGCGCCAGCAGCCAAGATGCACTGATAGCGCAGTATTTT
>TRBJ2-2|few|TRBD2|TRBV11-3
CASSLLAGGNTGELFF
TGTGCCAGCAGCTTATTGGCGGGGGGAAACACCGGGGAGCTGTTTTTT
>TRBJ1-5|.|TRBD1|TRBV18
CASSSGTGGNQPQHF
TGTGCCAGCTCGTCCGGGACAGGGGGGAATCAGCCCCAGCATTTT
>TRBJ2-5|.|.|TRBV5-1
CASSLSSAGQETQYF
TGCGCCAGCAGCTTGAGTTCGGCCGGACAAGAGACCCAGTACTTC
>TRBJ1-3|.|.|TRBV11-3
CASSLNRGTRSGNTIYF
TGTGCCAGCAGCTTAAATCGGGGGACCCGCTCTGGAAACACCATATATTTT
>TRBJ1-1|.|TRBD1|TRBV29-1
CSVSRGQGNTEAFF
TGCAGCGTCTCCCGTGGACAGGGAAACACTGAAGCTTTCTTT
>TRBJ1-4|.|.|TRBV9
CASSVERGYGKLFF
TGTGCCAGCAGTGTAGAGAGGGGATACGGAAAACTGTTTTTT
>TRBJ2-1|few|.|TRBV18
CASRVRQVYNEQFF
TGTGCCAGCCGAGTGAGGCAGGTCTACAATGAGCAGTTCTTC
>TRBJ1-2|.|.|TRBV4-1
CASSQEGQGRWGYTF
TGCGCCAGCAGCCAAGAAGGGCAGGGAAGGTGGGGCTACACCTTC
>TRBJ2-1|.|TRBD1|TRBV11-3
CASSRGQGAHNEQFF
TGTGCCAGCAGCCGTGGACAGGGGGCGCACAATGAGCAGTTCTTC
>TRBJ1-2|few|TRBD1|TRBV28
CASLVRDRDQGYTF
TGTGCCAGCCTTGTCCGGGACAGGGATCAAGGCTACACCTTC
>TRBJ2-2|.|TRBD2|TRBV19
CASSLTSGRPGELFF
TGTGCCAGTAGTCTGACTAGCGGGAGGCCCGGGGAGCTGTTTTTT
>TRBJ2-1|.|.|TRBV6-8
CASGRMRLGEQFF
TGTGCCAGCGGACGAATGCGGTTGGGTGAGCAGTTCTTC
>TRBJ2-7|.|.|TRBV9
CASSGPQGRDEQYF
TGTGCCAGCAGCGGACCTCAGGGGCGAGACGAGCAGTACTTC
>TRBJ1-1|few|.|TRBV6-8
CASSPTRRNTEAFF
TGTGCCAGCAGCCCAACCCGTCGGAACACTGAAGCTTTCTTT
>TRBJ2-5|.|TRBD2|TRBV11-3
CASSHRTTSGLQETQYF
TGTGCCAGCAGCCATCGTACTACTAGCGGACTACAAGAGACCCAGTACTTC
>TRBJ2-1|few|.|TRBV12-5
CASGPPWDNEQFF
TGTGCTAGTGGCCCGCCGTGGGACAATGAGCAGTTCTTC
>TRBJ2-7|few|.|TRBV9
CASRGQTYEQYF
TGTGCCAGCAGAGGACAGACCTACGAGCAGTACTTC
>TRBJ2-1|.|.|TRBV28
CASRTPDNYNEQFF
TGTGCCAGCAGAACCCCGGACAACTACAATGAGCAGTTCTTC
>TRBJ2-4|medium-sized|TRBD1|TRBV9
CASSRTGEQTIQYF
TGTGCCAGCAGTAGGACAGGAGAGCAGACCATTCAGTACTTC
>TRBJ2-3|.|.|TRBV14
CASSPGQFTDTQYF
TGTGCCAGCAGCCCGGGCCAGTTCACAGATACGCAGTATTTT
>TRBJ1-6|.|.|TRBV5-1
CASSGDTGRNSPLHF
TGCGCCAGCAGCGGGGACACGGGGAGGAATTCACCCCTCCACTTT
>TRBJ2-1|.|.|TRBV11-3
CASSLSHRPNEQFF
TGTGCCAGCAGTCTTAGCCACAGACCCAATGAGCAGTTCTTC
>TRBJ2-1|few|TRBD2|TRBV11-3
CASSRRTSGSNEQFF
TGTGCCAGCAGCCGACGGACTAGCGGGAGTAATGAGCAGTTCTTC
>TRBJ1-3|few|.|TRBV6-8
CASSYSSVADSGNTIYF
TGTGCCAGCAGTTACTCGAGTGTTGCTGACTCTGGAAACACCATATATTTT
>TRBJ1-3|medium-sized|.|TRBV6-8
CASSLTVSGNTIYF
TGTGCCAGCAGTCTAACAGTATCTGGAAACACCATATATTTT
>TRBJ2-7|few|.|TRBV6-8
CASSPLRQARSYEQYF
TGTGCCAGCAGCCCACTTAGACAGGCGCGTTCCTACGAGCAGTACTTC